This T cell receptor beta chain was obtained from a study of blood T cell repertoires in COVID-19. Turning to the study itself: Some COVID-19 samples were acute and others convalescent; all came from the United States, Italy and Spain.

The V gene's germline CDR1 is SQVTM and CDR2 ANQGSEA. The CDR3 runs 15 residues. The V and J ends lost 1 base and 4 bases respectively, with 16 bases between them. Using immunoSEQ multiplex PCR, the repertoire was profiled, and TCRdb retains in-frame clones only, with some absent. The sample records 130,000 to 150,000 clones, 84% being singletons. This chain connects TRBV29-1 to TRBJ1-2, with TRBD1 as a possible D gene (6 bases). Specimen: PBMCs or T cells enriched from blood (not recorded which). The sequence was obtained from a woman in her fifties or sixties who had been exposed to COVID-19. As DNA, the CDR3 is TGCAGCGTTGAAGGTAAAGGGACAAGCGCCTATGGCTACACCTTC. Protein product: CSVEGKGTSAYGYTF.